The rows below give T cell receptor beta chains drawn from one sample of a study of blood T cells in healthy people across ages. TCRdb reanalysed the 5' RACE reads using MiXCR and keeps one entry per CDR3 protein. The sample includes approximately 800,000 distinct CDR3 sequences, 36% of them seen just once. The specimen was blood. These receptors came from a man younger than 35 in good health. Each CDR3 is given with its conserved first and last residue. The D gene is left open where the match is weak. A row's size may be missing; if present it is once, few, many or a size class.

many TRBJ2-7 13 TRBV12-3/TRBV12-4 - CASSFTPSGEQYF TGTGCCAGCAGTTTTACCCCATCGGGCGAGCAGTACTTC
many TRBJ1-1 13 TRBV7-3 - CASSLTPSTEAFF TGTGCCAGCAGCTTAACCCCAAGTACTGAAGCTTTCTTT
- TRBJ2-1 13 TRBV4-2 - CASSSKGDNGQFF TGTGCCAGCAGCTCAAAGGGGGACAATGGGCAGTTCTTC
- TRBJ2-1 16 TRBV6-2/TRBV6-3 - CASSLASSSSYNEQFF TGTGCCAGCAGTTTAGCCTCTTCTAGCTCCTACAATGAGCAGTTCTTC
- TRBJ2-7 14 TRBV6-5 TRBD1 CASQDRGGSYEQYF TGTGCCAGCCAGGACAGGGGAGGCTCCTACGAGCAGTACTTC
- TRBJ1-2 13 TRBV27 - CASSVGPFYGYTF TGTGCCAGCAGTGTAGGACCTTTCTATGGCTACACCTTC
- TRBJ1-1 19 TRBV4-3 TRBD1 CASSLGYGTGPEGDTEAFF TGCGCCAGCAGCCTGGGGTACGGGACAGGCCCTGAGGGGGACACTGAAGCTTTCTTT
once TRBJ1-1 15 TRBV6-2/TRBV6-3 - CTSSYSVEGLTEAFF TGTACCAGCAGTTACTCTGTGGAGGGTTTAACTGAAGCTTTCTTT
- TRBJ2-1 12 TRBV7-2 TRBD1 CASSKGRQGQFF TGTGCCAGCAGCAAGGGCCGACAGGGGCAGTTCTTC
few TRBJ1-5 11 TRBV6-6 - CASGVNQPQHF TGTGCCAGCGGCGTGAATCAGCCCCAGCATTTT
few TRBJ2-1 12 TRBV20-1 - CSASPARGREFF TGCAGTGCTAGTCCGGCCCGGGGACGGGAGTTCTTC
- TRBJ1-1 13 TRBV20-1 - CSTSGNPNTEAFF TGCAGTACTTCAGGGAACCCGAACACTGAAGCTTTCTTT
- TRBJ1-2 15 TRBV12-3/TRBV12-4 - CASSRQGHPNYGYTF TGTGCCAGCAGTCGGCAGGGCCACCCTAACTATGGCTACACCTTC
many TRBJ1-2 14 TRBV12-3/TRBV12-4 - CASSFSSGSHGYTF TGTGCCAGCAGTTTCTCGTCAGGGAGTCATGGCTACACCTTC
- TRBJ1-2 15 TRBV4-3 TRBD1 CASSRNAATGDGYTF TGCGCCAGCAGCAGAAACGCGGCGACAGGGGATGGCTACACCTTC
- TRBJ2-7 15 TRBV6-6 TRBD2 CASRTGRGSLYEQYF TGTGCCAGCAGAACGGGGAGGGGTTCCCTCTACGAGCAGTACTTC
few TRBJ1-2 14 TRBV4-3 - CASSQDRADYGYTF TGCGCCAGCAGCCAAGACAGGGCTGACTATGGCTACACCTTC
- TRBJ2-7 15 TRBV7-9 - CASSLHPTSSYEQYF TGTGCCAGCAGCCTACATCCAACTAGCTCCTACGAGCAGTACTTC
- TRBJ2-1 11 TRBV29-1 - CSADGYNEQFF TGCAGCGCTGACGGCTACAATGAGCAGTTCTTC
many TRBJ2-7 13 TRBV12-3/TRBV12-4 - CASSLRAGETWYF TGTGCCAGCAGTTTACGGGCAGGGGAGACTTGGTACTTC